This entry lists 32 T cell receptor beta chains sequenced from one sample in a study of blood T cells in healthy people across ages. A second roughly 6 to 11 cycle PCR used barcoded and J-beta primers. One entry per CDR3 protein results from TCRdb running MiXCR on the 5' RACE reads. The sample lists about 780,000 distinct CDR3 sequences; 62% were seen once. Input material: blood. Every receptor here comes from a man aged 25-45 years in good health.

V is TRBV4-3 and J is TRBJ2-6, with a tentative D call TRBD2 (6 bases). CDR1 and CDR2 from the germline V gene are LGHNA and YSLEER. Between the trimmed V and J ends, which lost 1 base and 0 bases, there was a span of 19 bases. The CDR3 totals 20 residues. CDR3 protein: CASSQGGTAASLSGANVLTF. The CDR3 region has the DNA TGCGCCAGCAGCCAAGGCGGGACCGCGGCGAGTCTCTCTGGGGCCAACGTCCTGACTTTC.

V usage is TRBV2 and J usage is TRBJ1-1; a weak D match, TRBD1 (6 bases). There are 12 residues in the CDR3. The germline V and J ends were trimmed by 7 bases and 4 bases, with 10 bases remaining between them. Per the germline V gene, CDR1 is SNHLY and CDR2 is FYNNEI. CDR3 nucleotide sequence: TGTGCCAGCACGGCCAGGGGCACTGAAGCTTTCTTT. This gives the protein CASTARGTEAFF.

CDR3 nucleotides: TGTGCCGGAAAACACGGCGGACGTAGCGCAGATACGCAGTATTTT. It yields the protein CAGKHGGRSADTQYF. This chain links TRBV6-2 or TRBV6-3 with TRBJ2-3; D might be TRBD2 (5 bases). The CDR3 runs 15 residues. Trimming shortened V by 11 bases and J by 4 bases, and 22 bases separated the two germline ends. Germline CDR1 reads MNHEY; CDR2 reads SVGEGT.

For the CDR3, the DNA is TGTGCCAGCAAACCCCTAGCGGGGGAGACCTACGAGCAGTACTTC. Its translation is CASKPLAGETYEQYF. This chain joins TRBV5-6 and TRBJ2-7; 10 bases are shared with TRBD2. The trim removed 6 bases at V and 2 bases at J, leaving 8 bases unmatched. The CDR3 is made up of 15 amino acids. CDR1 is SGHDT, CDR2 YYEEEE, per germline.

CDR3 coding DNA: TGTGCCAGCTCCCCCAAAACGACCATGAACACTGAAGCTTTCTTT. Amino acid sequence: CASSPKTTMNTEAFF. This chain connects TRBV18 to TRBJ1-1, with D unclear. The CDR3 length is 15 residues. CDR1 is KGHSH, CDR2 LQKENI, per germline. V was cut by 6 bases and J by 0 bases, with 14 bases left in between.

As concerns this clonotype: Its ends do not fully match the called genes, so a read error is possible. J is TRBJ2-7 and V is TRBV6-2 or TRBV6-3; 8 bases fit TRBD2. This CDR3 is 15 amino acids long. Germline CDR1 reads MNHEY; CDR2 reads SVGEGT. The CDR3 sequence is CASTQPPGGAYVQYF. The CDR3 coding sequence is TGTGCCAGCACCCAGCCGCCCGGGGGGGCTTACGTGCAGTACTTC.

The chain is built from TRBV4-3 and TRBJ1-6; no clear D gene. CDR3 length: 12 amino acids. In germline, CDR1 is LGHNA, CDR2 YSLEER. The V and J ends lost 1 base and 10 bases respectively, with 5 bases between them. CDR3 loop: CASSQGHSPLHF. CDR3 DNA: TGCGCCAGCAGCCAAGGACACTCACCCCTCCACTTT.

The CDR3 here is CASSQDEGSRANVLTF. As DNA, the CDR3 is TGCGCCAGCAGCCAAGATGAAGGTAGTAGGGCCAACGTCCTGACTTTC. J is TRBJ2-6 and V is TRBV4-3, with D unresolved. The V and J ends lost 0 bases and 5 bases respectively, with 11 bases between them. Germline CDR1 is LGHNA and CDR2 is YSLEER. This CDR3 region has 16 residues.

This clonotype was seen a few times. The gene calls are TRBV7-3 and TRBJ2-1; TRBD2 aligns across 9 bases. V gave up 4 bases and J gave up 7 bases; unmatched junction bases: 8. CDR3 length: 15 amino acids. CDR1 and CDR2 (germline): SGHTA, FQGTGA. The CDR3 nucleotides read TGTGCCAGCAGCTCGAAGCGGGGGGCGCCTAATGAGCAGTTCTTC. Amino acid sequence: CASSSKRGAPNEQFF.

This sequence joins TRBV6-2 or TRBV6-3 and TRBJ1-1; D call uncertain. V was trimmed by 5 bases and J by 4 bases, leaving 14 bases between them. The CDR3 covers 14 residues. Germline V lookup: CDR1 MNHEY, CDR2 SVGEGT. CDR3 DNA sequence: TGTGCCAGCAGTCTAACTATCATGATCACTGAAGCTTTCTTT. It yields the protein CASSLTIMITEAFF.

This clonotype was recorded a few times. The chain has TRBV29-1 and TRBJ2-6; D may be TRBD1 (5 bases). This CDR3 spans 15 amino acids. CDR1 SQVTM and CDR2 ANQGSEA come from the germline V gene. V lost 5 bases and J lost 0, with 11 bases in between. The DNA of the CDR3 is TGCAGCGTTTGGACACGTTTCTCTGGGGCCAACGTCCTGACTTTC. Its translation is CSVWTRFSGANVLTF.

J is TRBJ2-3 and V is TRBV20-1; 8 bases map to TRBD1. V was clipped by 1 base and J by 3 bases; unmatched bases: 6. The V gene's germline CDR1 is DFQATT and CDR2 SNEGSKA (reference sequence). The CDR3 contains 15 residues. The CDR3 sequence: CSARGPRQGTDTQYF. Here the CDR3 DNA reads TGCAGTGCTAGAGGGCCTCGACAGGGGACAGATACGCAGTATTTT.

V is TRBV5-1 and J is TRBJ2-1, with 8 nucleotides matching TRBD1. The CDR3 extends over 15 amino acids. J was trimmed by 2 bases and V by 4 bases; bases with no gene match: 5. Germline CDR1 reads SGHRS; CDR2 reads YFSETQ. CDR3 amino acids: CASSGGQVTYNEQFF. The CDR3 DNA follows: TGCGCCAGCAGCGGGGGACAGGTTACCTACAATGAGCAGTTCTTC.

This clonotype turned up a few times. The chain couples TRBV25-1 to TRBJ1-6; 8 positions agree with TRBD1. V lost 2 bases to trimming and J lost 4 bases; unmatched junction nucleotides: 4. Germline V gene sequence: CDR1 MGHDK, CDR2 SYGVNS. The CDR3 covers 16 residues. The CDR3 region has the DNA TGTGCCAGCAGTGAAGACAGGGGAGTGTATAATTCACCCCTCCACTTT. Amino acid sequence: CASSEDRGVYNSPLHF.

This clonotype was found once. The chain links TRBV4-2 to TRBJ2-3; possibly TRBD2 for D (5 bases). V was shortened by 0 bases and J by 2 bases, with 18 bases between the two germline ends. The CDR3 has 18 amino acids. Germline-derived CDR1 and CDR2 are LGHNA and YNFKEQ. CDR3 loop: CASSQDLGSGNPTDTQYF. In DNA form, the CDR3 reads TGTGCCAGCAGCCAAGATCTAGGGTCGGGGAATCCCACAGATACGCAGTATTTT.

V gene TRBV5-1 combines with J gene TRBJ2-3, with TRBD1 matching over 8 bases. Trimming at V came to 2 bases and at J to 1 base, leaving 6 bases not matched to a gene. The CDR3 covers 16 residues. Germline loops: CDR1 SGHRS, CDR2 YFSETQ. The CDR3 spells CASSFAGQGGTDTQYF. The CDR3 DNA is TGCGCCAGCAGCTTTGCCGGACAGGGTGGCACAGATACGCAGTATTTT.

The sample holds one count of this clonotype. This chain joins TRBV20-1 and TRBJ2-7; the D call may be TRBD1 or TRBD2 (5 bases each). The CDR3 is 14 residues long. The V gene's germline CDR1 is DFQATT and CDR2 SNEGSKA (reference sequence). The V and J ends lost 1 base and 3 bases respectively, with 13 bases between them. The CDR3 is CSARGGNFDYEQYF. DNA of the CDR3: TGCAGTGCTAGAGGGGGGAACTTTGACTACGAGCAGTACTTC.

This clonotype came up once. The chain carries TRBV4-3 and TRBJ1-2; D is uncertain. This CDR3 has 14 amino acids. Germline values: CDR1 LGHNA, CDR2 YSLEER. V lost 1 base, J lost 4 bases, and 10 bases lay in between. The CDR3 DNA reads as TGCGCCAGCAGCCAAGCCGGGGTCTCCTATGGCTACACCTTC. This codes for CASSQAGVSYGYTF.

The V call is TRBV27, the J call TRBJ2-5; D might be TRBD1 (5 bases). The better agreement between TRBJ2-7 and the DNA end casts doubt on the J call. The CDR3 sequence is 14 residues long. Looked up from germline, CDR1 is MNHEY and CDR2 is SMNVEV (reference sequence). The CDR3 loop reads CASSPLDKPYEQYF. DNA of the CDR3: TGTGCCAGCAGTCCCCTGGACAAACCGTACGAGCAGTACTTC.

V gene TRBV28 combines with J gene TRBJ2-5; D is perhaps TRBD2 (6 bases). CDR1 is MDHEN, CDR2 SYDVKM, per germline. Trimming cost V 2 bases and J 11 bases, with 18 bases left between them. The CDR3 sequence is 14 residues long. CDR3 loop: CASSLQEYLRGQYF. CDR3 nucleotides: TGTGCCAGCAGTTTACAGGAATACCTACGGGGGCAGTACTTC.

Written as DNA, the CDR3 is TGTGCCAGCAGCCAAGACTCGCACCCCCGTGCACAGTACTTC. Its translation: CASSQDSHPRAQYF. This chain uses TRBV3-1 with TRBJ2-7; no reliable D call. The CDR3 covers 14 residues. V shed 0 bases and J shed 10 bases, with 16 bases lying between them. Germline V gene sequence: CDR1 LGHDT, CDR2 YNNKEL (reference sequence).

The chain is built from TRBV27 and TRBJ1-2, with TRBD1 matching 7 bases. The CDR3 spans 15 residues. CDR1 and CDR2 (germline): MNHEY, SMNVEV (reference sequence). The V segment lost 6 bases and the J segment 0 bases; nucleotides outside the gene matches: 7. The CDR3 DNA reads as TGTGCCAGCAGACAGGGGATCTCTCCTAACTATGGCTACACCTTC. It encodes CASRQGISPNYGYTF.

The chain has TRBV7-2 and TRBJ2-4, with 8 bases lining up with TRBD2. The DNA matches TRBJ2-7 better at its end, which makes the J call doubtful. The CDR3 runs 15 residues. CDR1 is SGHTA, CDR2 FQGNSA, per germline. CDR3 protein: CASSLGLEPHYEQYF. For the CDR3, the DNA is TGTGCCAGCAGCTTGGGACTAGAACCCCACTACGAGCAGTACTTC.

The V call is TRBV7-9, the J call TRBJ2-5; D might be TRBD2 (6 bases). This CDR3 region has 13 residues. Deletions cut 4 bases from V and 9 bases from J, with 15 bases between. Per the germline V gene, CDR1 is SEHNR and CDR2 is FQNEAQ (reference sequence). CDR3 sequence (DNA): TGTGCCAGCAGCTCATCGGGACTCAGGGCCCAGTACTTC. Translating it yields CASSSSGLRAQYF.

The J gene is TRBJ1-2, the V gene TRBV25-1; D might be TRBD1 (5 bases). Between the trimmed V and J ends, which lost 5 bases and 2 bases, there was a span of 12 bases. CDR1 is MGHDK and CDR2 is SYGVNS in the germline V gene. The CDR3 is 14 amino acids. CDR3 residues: CASSSTGLNYGYTF. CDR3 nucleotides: TGTGCCAGCAGTTCTACGGGGCTCAACTATGGCTACACCTTC.

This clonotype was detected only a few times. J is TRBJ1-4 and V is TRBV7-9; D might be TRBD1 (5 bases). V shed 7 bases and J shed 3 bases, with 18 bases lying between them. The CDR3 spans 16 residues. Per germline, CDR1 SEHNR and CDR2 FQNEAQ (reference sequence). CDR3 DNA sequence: TGTGCCAGCACCCTTGACGGAGGGGTGGCTAATGAAAAACTGTTTTTT. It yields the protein CASTLDGGVANEKLFF.

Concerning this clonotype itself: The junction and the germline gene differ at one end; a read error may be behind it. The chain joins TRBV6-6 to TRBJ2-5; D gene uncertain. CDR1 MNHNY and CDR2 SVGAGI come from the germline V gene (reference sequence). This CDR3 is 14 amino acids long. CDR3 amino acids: CASTWSNNQETQYF. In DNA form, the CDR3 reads TGTGCCAGCACTTGGTCTAACAACCAGGAGACCCAGTACTTC.

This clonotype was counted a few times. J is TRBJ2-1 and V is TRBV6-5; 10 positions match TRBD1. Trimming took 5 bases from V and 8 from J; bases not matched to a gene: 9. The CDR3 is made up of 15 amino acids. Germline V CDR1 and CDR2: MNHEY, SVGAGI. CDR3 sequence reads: CASSRPGQGSHEQFF. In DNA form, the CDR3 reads TGTGCCAGCAGTAGACCGGGACAGGGGTCTCATGAGCAGTTCTTC.

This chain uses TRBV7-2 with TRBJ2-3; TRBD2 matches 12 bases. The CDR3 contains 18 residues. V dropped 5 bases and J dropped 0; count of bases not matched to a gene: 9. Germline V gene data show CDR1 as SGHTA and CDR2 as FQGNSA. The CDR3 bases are TGTGCCAGCAGCGTCCCGACTAGCGGGGGTACTAGCACAGATACGCAGTATTTT. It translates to CASSVPTSGGTSTDTQYF.

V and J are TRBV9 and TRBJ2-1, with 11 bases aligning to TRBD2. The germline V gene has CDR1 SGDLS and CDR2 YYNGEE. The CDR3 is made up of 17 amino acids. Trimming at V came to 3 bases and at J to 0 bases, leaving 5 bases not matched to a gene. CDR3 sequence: CASSASGGPSSYNEQFF. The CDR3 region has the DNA TGTGCCAGCAGCGCTAGCGGGGGGCCCAGCTCCTACAATGAGCAGTTCTTC.

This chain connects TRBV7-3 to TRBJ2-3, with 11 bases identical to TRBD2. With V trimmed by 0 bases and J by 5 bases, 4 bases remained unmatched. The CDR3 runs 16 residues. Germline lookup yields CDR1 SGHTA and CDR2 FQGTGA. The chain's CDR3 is CASSLTTSGVEDTQYF. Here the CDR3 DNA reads TGTGCCAGCAGCTTAACGACTAGCGGGGTGGAAGATACGCAGTATTTT.

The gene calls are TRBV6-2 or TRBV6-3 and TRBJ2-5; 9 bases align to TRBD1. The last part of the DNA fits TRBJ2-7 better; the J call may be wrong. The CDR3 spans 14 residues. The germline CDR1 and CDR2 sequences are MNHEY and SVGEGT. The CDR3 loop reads CASGLGQGLYEQYF. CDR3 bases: TGTGCCAGCGGCCTGGGACAGGGACTCTACGAGCAGTACTTC.